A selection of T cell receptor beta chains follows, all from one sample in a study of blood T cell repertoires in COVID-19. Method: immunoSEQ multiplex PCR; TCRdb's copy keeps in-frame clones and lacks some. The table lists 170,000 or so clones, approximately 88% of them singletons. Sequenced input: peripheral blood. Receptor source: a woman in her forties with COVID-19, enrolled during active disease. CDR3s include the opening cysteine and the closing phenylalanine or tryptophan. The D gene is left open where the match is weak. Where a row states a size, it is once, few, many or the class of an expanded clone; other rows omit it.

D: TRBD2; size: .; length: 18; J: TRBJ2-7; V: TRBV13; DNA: TGTGCCAGCAGCGATAGTCTGTCTAGCGGGAGTGTGACCTACGAGCAGTACTTC; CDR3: CASSDSLSSGSVTYEQYF
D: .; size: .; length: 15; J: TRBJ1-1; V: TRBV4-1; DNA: TGCGCCAGCAGCCTCCGGGATACCGGGGGAACTGAAGCTTTCTTT; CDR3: CASSLRDTGGTEAFF
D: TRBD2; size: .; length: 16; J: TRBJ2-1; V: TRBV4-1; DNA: TGCGCCAGCAGCCAAGATGCAGCGGGGGGGTACAATGAGCAGTTCTTC; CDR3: CASSQDAAGGYNEQFF
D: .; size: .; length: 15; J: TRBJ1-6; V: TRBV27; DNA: TGTGCCAGCAGTACCTCTACAGGGTTCGATTCACCCCTCCACTTT; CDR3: CASSTSTGFDSPLHF
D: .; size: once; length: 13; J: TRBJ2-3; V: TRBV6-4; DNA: TGTGCCAGCAGTGTGGAGGGCACAGATACGCAGTATTTT; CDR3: CASSVEGTDTQYF
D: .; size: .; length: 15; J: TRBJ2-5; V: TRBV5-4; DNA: TGTGCCAGCAGGCGCCCGGGGGGCCCCCAAGAGACCCAGTACTTC; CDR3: CASRRPGGPQETQYF
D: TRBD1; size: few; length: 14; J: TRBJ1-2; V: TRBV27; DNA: TGTGCCAGTGGGGGGATCCGGGACAGCTATGGCTACACCTTC; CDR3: CASGGIRDSYGYTF
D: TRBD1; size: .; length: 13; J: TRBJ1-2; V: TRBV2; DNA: TGTGCCACATTATACGACAGGGCACTTGGCTACACCTTC; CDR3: CATLYDRALGYTF
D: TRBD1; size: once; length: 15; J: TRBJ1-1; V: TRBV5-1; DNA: TGCGCCAGCAGCAATGCAGGGGGCAAGGGCACTGAAGCTTTCTTT; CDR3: CASSNAGGKGTEAFF
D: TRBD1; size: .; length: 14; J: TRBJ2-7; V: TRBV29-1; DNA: TGCAGCGTTGAAGTAGGGACAGCCACTTACGAGCAGTACTTC; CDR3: CSVEVGTATYEQYF
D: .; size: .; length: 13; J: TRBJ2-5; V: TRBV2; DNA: TGTGCCAGCATGAATCCGGGTGCTCGGACCCAGTACTTC; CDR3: CASMNPGARTQYF
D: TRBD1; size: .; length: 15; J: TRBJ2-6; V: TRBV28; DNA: TGTGCCAGCGATGACAGGGCCTCTGGGGCCAACGTCCTGACTTTC; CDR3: CASDDRASGANVLTF
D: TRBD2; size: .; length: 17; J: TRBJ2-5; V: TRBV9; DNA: TGTGCCAGCAGCGTAGCGGGACTAGCGGGAGGGCAAGAGACCCAGTACTTC; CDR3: CASSVAGLAGGQETQYF
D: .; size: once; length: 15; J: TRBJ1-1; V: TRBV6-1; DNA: TGTGCCAGCAGTGAACCTGGAGGGTCCCTCACTGAAGCTTTCTTT; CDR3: CASSEPGGSLTEAFF